Detailed here is one T cell receptor beta chain. As yet, its antigen is unknown. With random hexamers, reverse transcription was performed on about 0.5 to 1 ug of RNA. TCR beta CDR3 was amplified by immunoSEQ covering 54 Vbeta and 13 Jbeta. TCRdb recomputed calls from the immunoSEQ multiplex PCR reads with MiXCR, one row per CDR3 protein. The repertoire holds roughly 200,000 distinct CDR3 sequences, with around 94% as singletons. This sample was included in a study of CD8 T cells in Susac syndrome. The study's findings and limits: Repertoires of Susac syndrome CD4+ T cells lacked clonal expansion.

Diagnostic criteria defined recently for definite or probable disease were met by the Susac syndrome patients. Germline V gives CDR1 SGDLS, CDR2 YYNGEE. CDR3 length equals 18 residues. J gave up 3 bases and V 1 base, and 11 bases lay outside the gene matches. This clonotype originated in a human donor with Susac syndrome. The rearrangement links TRBV9 to TRBJ2-5; the match to TRBD2 covers 11 bases. Sequenced sample: CD4+ T cells from PBMCs. The CDR3 region is CASSVQLSTSGVEETQYF. Here the CDR3 DNA reads TGTGCCAGCAGCGTACAACTATCGACTAGCGGGGTCGAAGAGACCCAGTACTTC.